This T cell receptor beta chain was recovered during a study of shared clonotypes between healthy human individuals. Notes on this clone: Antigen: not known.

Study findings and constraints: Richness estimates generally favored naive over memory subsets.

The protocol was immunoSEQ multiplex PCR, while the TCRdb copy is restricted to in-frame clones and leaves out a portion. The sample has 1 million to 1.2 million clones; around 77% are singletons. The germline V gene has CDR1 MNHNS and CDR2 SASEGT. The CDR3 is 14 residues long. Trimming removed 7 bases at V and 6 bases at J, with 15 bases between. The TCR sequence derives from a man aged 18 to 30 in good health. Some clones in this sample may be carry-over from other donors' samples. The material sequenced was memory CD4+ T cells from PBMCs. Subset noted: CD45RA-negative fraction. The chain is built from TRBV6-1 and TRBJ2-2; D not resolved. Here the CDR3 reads CASKSPKGPGELFF. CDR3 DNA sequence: TGTGCCAGCAAGTCTCCAAAAGGTCCCGGGGAGCTGTTTTTT.